This TCR beta chain appears in the sequencing data of a study of OX40 agonist ivuxolimab in advanced cancers. This CDR3 region has 16 residues. J lost 1 base, V lost 2 bases, and 6 bases had no gene match. CDR1 is SGHNT, CDR2 YYREEE, per germline (reference sequence). TCRdb's table, derived via immunoSEQ multiplex PCR, lists solely in-frame clones and lacks some. Among roughly 68,000 clones listed, roughly 90% were seen once. General observations from the study: The expanded peripheral T cells' antigen specificity was not determined. Part of the nonresponder group also had normalized T-cell clonal expansion that was low. Some of the lowest clonal expansion was seen in partial responders at 0.1-3.0 mg/kg.

Details on this clone: What it binds is unknown.

This receptor was identified in an adult with an advanced solid tumor such as melanoma, head and neck, liver or kidney cancer. The chain couples TRBV5-4 to TRBJ2-5; TRBD2 matches at 9 bases. Sequencing was performed on CD4+ or CD8+ T cells sorted from blood, taken in a trial of the OX40 agonist ivuxolimab. CDR3 sequence (DNA): TGTGCCAGCAGCTTTGGTCTAGCGGGGCTCCAAGAGACCCAGTACTTC. This encodes CASSFGLAGLQETQYF. Looking up the rest from reference TRBV5-4 and TRBJ2-5 gives the full variable domain: ETGVTQSPTHLIKTRGQQVTLRCSSQSGHNTVSWYQQALGQGPQFIFQYYREEENGRGNFPPRFSGLQFPNYSSELNVNALELDDSALYLCASSFGLAGLQETQYFGPGTRLLVL.